The present T cell receptor beta chain was sequenced within a study of blood T cell repertoires in COVID-19. Trimming removed 0 bases at V and 0 bases at J, with 13 bases between. CDR3 length: 18 amino acids. Germline V lookup: CDR1 SGDLS, CDR2 YYNGEE. Under the authors' procedure: Estimated nucleated cell counts came from reference gene primer amplification. Sequencing used immunoSEQ multiplex PCR; TCRdb keeps in-frame clones, though not all of them. V, J and clone size derive from that table, while D and trimming were established from the DNA sequence. Among about 240,000 clones, 82% were seen once, and the ten largest hold around 12%.

This sequence originates from an older woman with active or convalescent COVID-19. Material for sequencing was peripheral blood. The chain carries TRBV9 and TRBJ1-6; D uncertain. CDR3 protein: CASSVVKPPSSYNSPLHF. The CDR3 DNA reads as TGTGCCAGCAGCGTAGTTAAGCCCCCAAGCTCCTATAATTCACCCCTCCACTTT. The full variable domain, in which reference TRBV9 and TRBJ1-6 provide the parts outside the CDR3, is DSGVTQTPKHLITATGQRVTLRCSPRSGDLSVYWYQQSLDQGLQFLIQYYNGEERAKGNILERFSAQQFPDLHSELNLSSLELGDSALYFCASSVVKPPSSYNSPLHFGNGTRLTVT.